Following are 2 T cell receptor beta chains from one sample sequenced in a study of shared clonotypes between healthy human individuals. Produced via immunoSEQ multiplex PCR; TCRdb's table is partial and in-frame only. The sample shows hundreds of thousands of clones, roughly four fifths of them seen only once. What was sequenced was PBMCs. The receptors derive from a woman aged 40 to 55 in good health. Some clones in this sample may be carry-over from other donors' samples.

The V call is TRBV7-8, the J call TRBJ1-1; no reliable D call. The CDR3 is 14 residues long. V lost 0 bases and J 3 bases, leaving 8 bases between the germline ends. CDR1 and CDR2 from the germline V gene are SGHVS and FQNEAQ. The CDR3 DNA reads TGTGCCAGCAGCTTAGCACGGTCATACACTGAAGCTTTCTTT. Its protein product is CASSLARSYTEAFF.

The CDR3 sequence is CASSETDYGYTF. CDR3 in DNA: TGTGCCAGCAGCGAGACTGATTATGGCTACACCTTC. This chain links TRBV9 with TRBJ1-2; no firm D call. The germline V gene has CDR1 SGDLS and CDR2 YYNGEE. V lost 3 bases and J 5 bases, leaving 8 bases between the germline ends. The CDR3 length is 12 residues.